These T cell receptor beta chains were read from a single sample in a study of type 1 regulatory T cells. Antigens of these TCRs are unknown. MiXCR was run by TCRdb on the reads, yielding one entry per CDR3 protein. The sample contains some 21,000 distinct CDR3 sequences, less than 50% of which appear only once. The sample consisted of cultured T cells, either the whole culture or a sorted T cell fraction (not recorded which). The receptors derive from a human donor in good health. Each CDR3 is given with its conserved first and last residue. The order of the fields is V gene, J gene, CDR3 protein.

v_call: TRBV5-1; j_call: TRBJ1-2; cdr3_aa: CASSFGTGLYGYTF
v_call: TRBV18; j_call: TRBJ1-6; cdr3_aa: CATKGTGVDSPLHF
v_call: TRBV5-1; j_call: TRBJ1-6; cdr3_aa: CASSLGGINSNSPLHF
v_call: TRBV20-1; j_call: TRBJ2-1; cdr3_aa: CREAYTSEQFF
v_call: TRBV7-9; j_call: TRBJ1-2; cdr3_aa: CASSVQWGWNGYTF
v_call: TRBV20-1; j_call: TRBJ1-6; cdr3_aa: CSARGHLRSGLYNSPLHF
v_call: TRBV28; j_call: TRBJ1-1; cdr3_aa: CASWRQSLNTEAFF
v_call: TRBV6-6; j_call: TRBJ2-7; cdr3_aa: CASSYPTSGGTPYEQYF
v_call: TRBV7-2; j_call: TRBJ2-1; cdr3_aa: CASSRGLAGPLREQFF
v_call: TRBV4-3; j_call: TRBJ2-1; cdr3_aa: CASSQASGGAGNEQFF
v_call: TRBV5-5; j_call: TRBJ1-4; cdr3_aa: CASSLDGQSNEKLFF
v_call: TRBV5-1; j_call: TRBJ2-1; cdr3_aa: CASSQGLGNYNEQFF
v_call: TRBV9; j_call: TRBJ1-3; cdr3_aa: CASSPQGQGATGNTIYF
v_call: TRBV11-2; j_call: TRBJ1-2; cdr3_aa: CASSARKNIYGYTF
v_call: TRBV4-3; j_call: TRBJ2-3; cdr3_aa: CASSQGRGGRTDTQYF
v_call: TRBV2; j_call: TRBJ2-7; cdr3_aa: CASTPRSGAAYEQYF
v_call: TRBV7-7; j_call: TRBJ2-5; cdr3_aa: CASSMGLAGGGQETQYF
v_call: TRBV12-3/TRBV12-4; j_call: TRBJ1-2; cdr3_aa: CASSLIYPPVGAGYTF
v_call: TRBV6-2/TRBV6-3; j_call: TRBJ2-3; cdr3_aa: CASTPDGRTTDTQYF
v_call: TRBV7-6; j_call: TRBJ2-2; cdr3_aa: CASSLVKSANTGELFF
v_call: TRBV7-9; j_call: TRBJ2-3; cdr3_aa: CASSLVGQPTDTQYF
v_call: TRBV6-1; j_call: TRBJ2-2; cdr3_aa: CASSAVSGTVSGELFF
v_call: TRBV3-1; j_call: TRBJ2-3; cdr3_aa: CASSQNPGPGTDTQYF
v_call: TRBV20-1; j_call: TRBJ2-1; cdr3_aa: CSASRASGGYRDEQFF
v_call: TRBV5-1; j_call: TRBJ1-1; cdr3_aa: CASSDGGGRTEAFF
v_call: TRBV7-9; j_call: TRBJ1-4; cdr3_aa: CASSRGQGGSNEKLFF
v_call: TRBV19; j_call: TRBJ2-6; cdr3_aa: CASTDRAGANVLTF
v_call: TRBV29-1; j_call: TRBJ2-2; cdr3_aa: CSVARDTGTGELFF
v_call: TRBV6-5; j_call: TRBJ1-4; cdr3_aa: CASSREGAREKLFF
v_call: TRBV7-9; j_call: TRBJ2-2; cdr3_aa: CASSDRVYPGELFF
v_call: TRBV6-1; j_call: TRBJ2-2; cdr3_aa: CASSTLAGGPYTGELFF
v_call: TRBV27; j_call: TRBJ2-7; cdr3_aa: CASSLERGPYEQYF
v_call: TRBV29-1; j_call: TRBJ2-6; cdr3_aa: CSVEGEGGANVLTF
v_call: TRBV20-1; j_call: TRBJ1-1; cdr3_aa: CSARGAWTANTEAFF
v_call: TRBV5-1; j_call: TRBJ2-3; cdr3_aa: CASRAYSGVPTDTQYF
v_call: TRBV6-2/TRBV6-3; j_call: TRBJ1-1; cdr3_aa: CASSLLSASLSGTEAFF
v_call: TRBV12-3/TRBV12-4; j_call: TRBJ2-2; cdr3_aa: CASSLRGTGELFF
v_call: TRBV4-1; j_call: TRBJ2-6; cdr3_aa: CASSQKPQGSGANVLTF
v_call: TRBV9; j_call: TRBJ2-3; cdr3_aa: CASSVEFGRGTDTQYF
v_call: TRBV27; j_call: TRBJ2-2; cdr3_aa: CASSKRGRNTGELFF
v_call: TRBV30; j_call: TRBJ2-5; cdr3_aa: CASTPGQGLETQYF
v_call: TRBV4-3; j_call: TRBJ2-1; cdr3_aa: CASVSIKIIGGGAFPRSYNEQFF
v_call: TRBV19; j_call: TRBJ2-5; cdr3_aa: CASTHHKDF
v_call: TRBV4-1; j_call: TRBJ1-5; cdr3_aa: CASRNRDF
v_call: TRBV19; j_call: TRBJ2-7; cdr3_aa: CASRDPGQGSEQYF